This T cell receptor beta chain was sequenced in a study of T-cell memory formation after mild COVID-19. Overall study results and limits: CD4+ clones that contracted lay mainly in CM and EM; CD8+ ones lay in EMRA. Researchers found some responding clones in pre-infection memory, a sign that cross-reactive memory joined. CD4/CD8 balance characterized clones contracting day 15 to 85, and CD4+ skew characterized later expanders.

A single record per CDR3 protein comes from TCRdb applying MiXCR to the 5' RACE reads. In the table there are about 12,000 distinct CDR3 sequences, about 14% of which are singletons. Germline loops: CDR1 SGHKS, CDR2 YYEKEE (reference sequence). Trimming cost V 1 base and J 4 bases; bases outside gene matches: 7. The length of the CDR3 is 16 residues. As for this clonotype: Its antigen is not known.

The rearrangement uses TRBV5-5 and TRBJ2-5, with TRBD2 matching over 10 bases. Sequenced input: PBMCs or a T cell subset sorted from them (not recorded which). The clonotype comes from a man aged 18-30 years who had mild COVID-19 (a few samples of this study predate the infection). Cell type and time point are not known. The chain's CDR3 is CASSLSSGGAGETQYF. The CDR3 DNA reads as TGTGCCAGCAGCTTGTCCAGCGGGGGGGCCGGAGAGACCCAGTACTTC. The full variable domain, completed using reference TRBV5-5 and TRBJ2-5, is DAGVTQSPTHLIKTRGQQVTLRCSPISGHKSVSWYQQVLGQGPQFIFQYYEKEERGRGNFPDRFSARQFPNYSSELNVNALLLGDSALYLCASSLSSGGAGETQYFGPGTRLLVL.